This T cell receptor (beta chain) was profiled in a study of T cell responses to AZD1222 COVID-19 vaccine. Clones were sequenced by immunoSEQ multiplex PCR, and TCRdb holds only the in-frame ones, with some missing. The sample comprises about 180,000 clones, just under 90% of which are singletons, and 3.5% to 5.5% rests with the top ten. Germline CDR1 reads SNHLY; CDR2 reads FYNNEI. Trimming at V came to 1 base and at J to 7 bases, leaving 12 bases not matched to a gene. This CDR3 is built from 18 residues. Sequencing was performed on peripheral blood, taken 28 days after the second dose of the MenACWY control vaccine. This TCR came from an adult who received the MenACWY meningococcal vaccine as a control. V gene TRBV2 combines with J gene TRBJ2-1; 11 bases match TRBD2. The CDR3 loop is CASSEEGPGLAVNNEQFF. For the CDR3, the DNA is TGTGCCAGCAGTGAAGAGGGCCCGGGACTAGCGGTGAATAATGAGCAGTTCTTC. The full variable domain, in which reference TRBV2 and TRBJ2-1 provide the parts outside the CDR3, is EPEVTQTPSHQVTQMGQEVILRCVPISNHLYFYWYRQILGQKVEFLVSFYNNEISEKSEIFDDQFSVERPDGSNFTLKIRSTKLEDSAMYFCASSEEGPGLAVNNEQFFGPGTRLTVL.